This T cell receptor (beta chain) was recorded in a study of identical twins. TCRdb redid the calling of the 5' RACE reads with MiXCR, one entry per CDR3 protein. The table includes about 530,000 distinct CDR3 sequences, approximately 14% detected once. The table lists this clonotype with a few counts. The same sample was also used in a study of yellow fever vaccine responses in identical twins.

Material for sequencing was CD4+ T cells sorted from blood. The sequence was collected from a woman between 18 and 30 years old in good health.

The chain's CDR3 is CASSLAGESYNEQFF. CDR3 sequence (DNA): TGCGCCAGCAGCTTGGCGGGAGAATCCTACAATGAGCAGTTCTTC. The chain links TRBV5-1 to TRBJ2-1; D may be TRBD2 (6 bases). The CDR3 contains 15 residues. The V gene's germline CDR1 is SGHRS and CDR2 YFSETQ. Trimming removed 0 bases from V and 1 base from J, with 8 bases in between.